Listed here are 29 T cell receptor beta chains from one sample, sequenced in a study of blood T cell repertoires in COVID-19. Clones were read by immunoSEQ multiplex PCR, and TCRdb kept only the in-frame ones, dropping some. This table has fewer than 300,000 clones, approximately 88% appearing once. Material for sequencing was PBMCs or T cells enriched from blood (not recorded which). The origin of the receptors is a woman aged 35 to 49 with acute COVID-19.

This clone appeared once. V and J are TRBV24-1 and TRBJ2-7, with 7 nucleotides matching TRBD2. Trimming cost V 9 bases and J 6 bases; bases outside gene matches: 4. From germline, CDR1 is KGHDR and CDR2 SFDVKD. The CDR3 contains 11 residues. The CDR3 region is CATSGGREQYF. The CDR3 region has the DNA TGTGCCACCTCGGGAGGACGCGAGCAGTACTTC.

The genes are TRBV10-3 and TRBJ1-5; D is possibly TRBD1 (6 bases). Germline CDR1 and CDR2: ENHRY and SYGVKD. V gave up 5 bases and J gave up 7 bases, with 18 bases separating them. The CDR3 runs 15 residues. The CDR3 nucleotides read TGTGCCATCAGTCAAGACCGGGACAAAGGGCAGCCCCAGCATTTT. Protein: CAISQDRDKGQPQHF.

This clone was recorded only once. The chain uses TRBV28 and TRBJ2-3; D remains unclear. CDR3 length equals 12 residues. Between the trimmed V and J ends, which lost 2 bases and 11 bases, there was a span of 11 bases. Germline V lookup: CDR1 MDHEN, CDR2 SYDVKM. DNA for the CDR3: TGTGCCAGCAGTTTAGACTCCCCCGGGCAGTATTTT. Amino acids: CASSLDSPGQYF.

The V call is TRBV19, the J call TRBJ1-5; D remains ambiguous. CDR3 length equals 12 residues. V lost 3 bases, J lost 5 bases, and 5 bases lay in between. Germline V gene lookup returns CDR1 LNHDA and CDR2 SQIVND (reference sequence). The CDR3 spells CASSISDQPQHF. CDR3 bases: TGTGCCAGTAGTATTTCCGATCAGCCCCAGCATTTT.

The chain has TRBV11-3 and TRBJ2-3, with D perhaps matching TRBD2 (5 bases). There are 15 residues in the CDR3. Germline CDR1 is SGHNT and CDR2 is YENEEA. Trimming stripped 4 bases from V and 5 bases from J, with 16 bases between. The CDR3 here is CASSSPGSAGDTQYF. CDR3 bases: TGTGCCAGCAGCTCCCCGGGTTCGGCGGGAGATACGCAGTATTTT. The whole variable domain, filled in from reference TRBV11-3 and TRBJ2-3, reads EAGVVQSPRYKIIEKKQPVAFWCNPISGHNTLYWYLQNLGQGPELLIRYENEEAVDDSQLPKDRFSAERLKGVDSTLKIQPAELGDSAVYLCASSSPGSAGDTQYFGPGTRLTVL.

This clone showed up just once. The chain is built from TRBV30 and TRBJ1-1; tentatively, D is TRBD1 (6 bases). The CDR3 has 14 residues. The germline gives CDR1 GTSNPN, CDR2 SVGIG (reference sequence). V shed 3 bases and J shed 1 base, with 12 bases lying between them. The CDR3, as DNA: TGTGCCTGGAGCCCCGTACAGGGGAACACTGAAGCTTTCTTT. Protein product: CAWSPVQGNTEAFF.

The genes are TRBV24-1 and TRBJ2-3, with D perhaps matching TRBD2 (5 bases). Germline V gives CDR1 KGHDR, CDR2 SFDVKD. V was pared by 4 bases and J by 6 bases, with 16 bases between. This CDR3 spans 15 amino acids. The CDR3 sequence: CATSDSTRLEDTQYF. CDR3 DNA: TGTGCCACCAGTGACTCCACTAGACTCGAGGATACGCAGTATTTT.

The chain couples TRBV29-1 to TRBJ1-2; the D gene is possibly TRBD1 (6 bases). CDR1 is SQVTM and CDR2 is ANQGSEA in the germline V gene. V was cut by 4 bases and J by 7 bases, with 16 bases left in between. This CDR3 region has 13 residues. This CDR3 reads CSVVQGRSLGYTF. CDR3 DNA: TGCAGCGTTGTACAGGGACGTTCGCTTGGCTACACCTTC.

CDR3 protein: CASSRATGREFEQYF. The DNA for the CDR3 is TGTGCCAGCAGCCGAGCGACTGGACGGGAGTTCGAGCAGTACTTC. The chain joins TRBV7-9 to TRBJ2-7; weak D call: TRBD2 (6 bases). Trimming cost V 5 bases and J 6 bases, with 20 bases left between them. The CDR3 consists of 15 residues. Germline loops: CDR1 SEHNR, CDR2 FQNEAQ (reference sequence).

This clone was picked up a small number of times. The chain combines TRBV2 with TRBJ1-1, with TRBD1 identical over 7 bases. J gave up 0 bases and V 6 bases, and 7 bases lay outside the gene matches. CDR1 is SNHLY and CDR2 is FYNNEI in the germline V gene. The CDR3 contains 15 residues. CDR3 region: CASSQLTGLNTEAFF. The CDR3 bases are TGTGCCAGCAGCCAGTTGACAGGGTTGAACACTGAAGCTTTCTTT.

V usage is TRBV9 and J usage is TRBJ1-6; TRBD1 matches at 10 bases. The V gene end was trimmed by 0 bases and the J gene end by 13 bases; junction bases not matched to a gene: 10. This CDR3 is 16 amino acids long. Germline V CDR1 and CDR2: SGDLS, YYNGEE. The CDR3 here is CASSVGTGTGVRPLHF. For the CDR3, the DNA is TGTGCCAGCAGCGTAGGAACCGGGACAGGGGTACGGCCCCTCCACTTT.

The J gene is TRBJ2-1, the V gene TRBV4-1, with 11 bases that match TRBD2. This CDR3 is 17 amino acids long. V dropped 2 bases and J dropped 0; count of bases not matched to a gene: 3. Germline CDR1 MGHRA, CDR2 YSYEKL. The chain's CDR3 is CASSQPGTSGSYNEQFF. CDR3 in DNA: TGCGCCAGCAGCCAACCGGGGACTAGCGGCTCCTACAATGAGCAGTTCTTC.

CDR3 DNA sequence: TGTGCCACCAGTGACCCGACAGGGGATACTCAAAATAGCAATCAGCCCCAGCATTTT. Translated: CATSDPTGDTQNSNQPQHF. The genes are TRBV24-1 and TRBJ1-5; 8 nucleotides align to TRBD1. Germline V gives CDR1 KGHDR, CDR2 SFDVKD. J lost 0 bases, V lost 4 bases, and 13 bases had no gene match. This CDR3 region has 19 residues.

CDR3 DNA sequence: TGTGCCAGCAGCTTACATTCCTCCGGGGTTCACACTGAAGCTTTCTTT. Its translation: CASSLHSSGVHTEAFF. The chain combines TRBV7-2 with TRBJ1-1, with unresolved D. This CDR3 is 16 amino acids long. Germline V gene sequence: CDR1 SGHTA, CDR2 FQGNSA. Deletions cut 2 bases from V and 3 bases from J, with 16 bases between.

In its sample, this clone was seen a few times. This chain joins TRBV7-9 and TRBJ2-7; 7 bases are shared with TRBD2. V shed 1 base and J 0 bases; nucleotides not matched to a gene: 6. The germline V gene has CDR1 SEHNR and CDR2 FQNEAQ (reference sequence). CDR3 length equals 16 residues. Here the CDR3 DNA reads TGTGCCAGCAGCTTAGGAAAGGGACTACTCTCCTACGAGCAGTACTTC. Translated: CASSLGKGLLSYEQYF.

This chain joins TRBV28 and TRBJ2-1; 12 bases are shared with TRBD2. CDR1 and CDR2 from the germline V gene are MDHEN and SYDVKM. The CDR3 contains 19 residues. V shed 5 bases and J 2 bases; nucleotides not matched to a gene: 13. CDR3 DNA: TGTGCCAGCAGTCCCCATCCGGGACTAGCGGGTCAGGCCTACAATGAGCAGTTCTTC. Protein: CASSPHPGLAGQAYNEQFF.

This clone showed up just once. The rearrangement uses TRBV30 and TRBJ1-1; no clear D gene. The V end lost 0 bases, the J end lost 3 bases, and 11 bases lay between the germline ends. The CDR3 covers 14 residues. Germline assignment: CDR1 GTSNPN and CDR2 SVGIG (reference sequence). The CDR3 coding sequence is TGTGCCTGGAGTGTAGACGGAGGTGACACTGAAGCTTTCTTT. Its protein product is CAWSVDGGDTEAFF.

The chain links TRBV27 to TRBJ1-2, with TRBD1 matching over 7 bases. CDR3 length: 15 amino acids. CDR1 and CDR2 (germline): MNHEY, SMNVEV (reference sequence). V trimming: 5 bases; J trimming: 0 bases; junction bases outside the gene matches: 6. For the CDR3, the DNA is TGTGCCAGCAGTCGGACAGGAAGCTCTAACTATGGCTACACCTTC. Its translation is CASSRTGSSNYGYTF.

The V call is TRBV28, the J call TRBJ1-4; 9 nucleotides align to TRBD1. The V gene's germline CDR1 is MDHEN and CDR2 SYDVKM. V lost 7 bases and J lost 5; bases outside the gene matches: 11. The CDR3 is made up of 16 amino acids. The CDR3 nucleotides are TGTGCCAGCACCGAACCGGGACAGGGACCAAATGAAAAACTGTTTTTT. Its protein is CASTEPGQGPNEKLFF.

V and J are TRBV19 and TRBJ2-3, with D perhaps matching TRBD2 (6 bases). The CDR3 spans 16 residues. The ends were cut back, 3 bases at V and 2 bases at J, with 15 bases in the middle. Per germline, CDR1 LNHDA and CDR2 SQIVND (reference sequence). CDR3 amino acids: CASSIDIAAPTDTQYF. The CDR3 DNA reads TGTGCCAGTAGTATCGATATAGCGGCACCCACAGATACGCAGTATTTT.

The rearrangement links TRBV5-1 to TRBJ2-1; the match to TRBD2 covers 11 bases. V gave up 0 bases and J gave up 8 bases; unmatched junction bases: 10. The CDR3 loop spans 17 amino acids. CDR1 is SGHRS and CDR2 is YFSETQ in the germline V gene. The CDR3 reads CASSLVLSGRALDEQFF. In DNA, the CDR3 is TGCGCCAGCAGCTTGGTACTTAGCGGGAGGGCCTTGGATGAGCAGTTCTTC.

The chain has TRBV11-2 and TRBJ2-1; 7 nucleotides line up with TRBD1. CDR3 length: 14 residues. The V gene end was trimmed by 4 bases and the J gene end by 7 bases; junction bases not matched to a gene: 7. Germline CDR1 SGHAT, CDR2 FQNNGV. The DNA of the CDR3 is TGTGCCAGCAGCTCCTCGACAGGGCGAAATGAGCAGTTCTTC. It specifies CASSSSTGRNEQFF.

V gene TRBV18 combines with J gene TRBJ1-5, with D tentatively TRBD1 (6 bases). Germline lookup yields CDR1 KGHSH and CDR2 LQKENI. CDR3 length equals 14 residues. V gave up 1 base and J gave up 4 bases, with 8 bases separating them. CDR3 sequence (DNA): TGTGCCAGCTCACCACAACAGGGTAATCAGCCCCAGCATTTT. Its translation: CASSPQQGNQPQHF. The full variable domain, rest sourced from reference TRBV18 and TRBJ1-5, is NAGVMQNPRHLVRRRGQEARLRCSPMKGHSHVYWYRQLPEEGLKFMVYLQKENIIDESGMPKERFSAEFPKEGPSILRIQQVVRGDSAAYFCASSPQQGNQPQHFGDGTRLSIL.

The chain uses TRBV7-2 and TRBJ2-5, with 8 bases lining up with TRBD1. Germline CDR1 SGHTA, CDR2 FQGNSA. With V trimmed by 4 bases and J by 2 bases, 6 bases remained unmatched. The CDR3 has 15 residues. CDR3 DNA sequence: TGTGCCAGCAGCTGGCGAGGACAGGGTCAAGAGACCCAGTACTTC. This sequence encodes CASSWRGQGQETQYF.

V usage is TRBV2 and J usage is TRBJ1-5, with 7 bases identical to TRBD1. The V segment lost 8 bases and the J segment 2 bases; nucleotides outside the gene matches: 6. Germline V gives CDR1 SNHLY, CDR2 FYNNEI. The CDR3 loop spans 14 amino acids. The DNA for the CDR3 is TGTGCCAGCGAAGACAGGGTTGGCAATCAGCCCCAGCATTTT. Encoded protein: CASEDRVGNQPQHF.

CDR3 sequence (DNA): TGTGCCAGCAGATGGACAGGGGGCTACAATGAGCAGTTCTTC. The encoded protein is CASRWTGGYNEQFF. This sequence joins TRBV27 and TRBJ2-1, with TRBD1 identical over 10 bases. The CDR3 runs to 14 residues. Germline CDR1 MNHEY, CDR2 SMNVEV (reference sequence). Trimming took 6 bases from V and 3 from J; bases not matched to a gene: 2.

This clone was observed a handful of times. The chain employs TRBV19 and TRBJ1-1, with a tentative D call TRBD1 (6 bases). Trimming took 4 bases from V and 5 from J, leaving 14 bases between them. Germline V lookup: CDR1 LNHDA, CDR2 SQIVND (reference sequence). The CDR3 is 14 amino acids. CDR3 protein: CASSNGGAGTEAFF. The CDR3 DNA follows: TGTGCCAGTAGTAACGGGGGGGCTGGGACTGAAGCTTTCTTT.

The V and J genes are TRBV10-3 and TRBJ2-5; no definite D call. The germline CDR1 and CDR2 sequences are ENHRY and SYGVKD. The CDR3 covers 16 residues. V was trimmed by 3 bases and J by 2 bases, leaving 16 bases between them. The CDR3 reads CAISETLGSLQETQYF. DNA of the CDR3: TGTGCCATCAGTGAAACTCTGGGCAGCCTTCAAGAGACCCAGTACTTC.

The V and J genes are TRBV7-3 and TRBJ2-5; no reliable D call. V dropped 5 bases and J dropped 2 bases, with 15 bases sitting between them. This CDR3 has 15 amino acids. The germline V gene encodes CDR1 SGHTA and CDR2 FQGTGA. CDR3 in amino acids: CASSTRPGRQETQYF. The CDR3 nucleotides are TGTGCCAGCAGCACGCGTCCGGGTAGACAAGAGACCCAGTACTTC.